This TCR beta chain was sequenced during a study of graft-versus-host responses after intestinal transplantation. Repertoires were generated with immunoSEQ multiplex PCR, while TCRdb's copy carries only in-frame clones and drops some. The sample has approximately 49,000 clones, roughly 90% seen once. Concerning this clone: Its target is unknown.

This clonotype was sampled from a human donor who was the organ donor for an intestinal transplant. Material: unstimulated CD4+ T cells sorted from spleen or lymph node cells, obtained before transplant.

CDR3 coding DNA: TGCGCCAGCAGGGGGGGACAGGCGATGGGCGATCAGCCCCAGCATTTT. Its protein is CASRGGQAMGDQPQHF. This rearrangement joins TRBV10-1 to TRBJ1-5, with 8 bases identical to TRBD1. The CDR3 covers 16 residues. The ends lost 6 bases at V and 5 bases at J; junction bases unmatched: 12. Per the germline V gene, CDR1 is WNHNN and CDR2 is SYGVQD (reference sequence).